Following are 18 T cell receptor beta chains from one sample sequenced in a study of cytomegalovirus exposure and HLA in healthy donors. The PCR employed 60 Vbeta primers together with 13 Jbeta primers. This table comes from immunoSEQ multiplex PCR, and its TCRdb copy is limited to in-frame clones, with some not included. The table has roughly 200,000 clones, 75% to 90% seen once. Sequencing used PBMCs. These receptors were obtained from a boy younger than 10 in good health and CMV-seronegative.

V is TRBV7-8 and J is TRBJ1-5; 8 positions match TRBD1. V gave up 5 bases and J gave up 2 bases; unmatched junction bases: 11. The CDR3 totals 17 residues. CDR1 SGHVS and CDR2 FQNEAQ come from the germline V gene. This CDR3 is CASSAPQGAGGNQPQHF. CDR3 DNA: TGTGCCAGCAGCGCCCCCCAGGGGGCGGGGGGCAATCAGCCCCAGCATTTT.

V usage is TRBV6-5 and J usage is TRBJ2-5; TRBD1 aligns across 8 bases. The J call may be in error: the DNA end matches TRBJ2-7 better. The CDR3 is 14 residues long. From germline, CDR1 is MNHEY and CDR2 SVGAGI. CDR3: CASSSSGGNYEQYF. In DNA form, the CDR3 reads TGTGCCAGCAGTTCGTCAGGGGGCAACTACGAGCAGTACTTC.

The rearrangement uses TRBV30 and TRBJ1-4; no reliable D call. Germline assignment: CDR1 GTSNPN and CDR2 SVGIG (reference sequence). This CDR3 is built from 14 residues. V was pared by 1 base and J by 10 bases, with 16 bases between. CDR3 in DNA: TGTGCCTGGAGTGGGCGGAGGTTGTCTGGAAAACTGTTTTTT. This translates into CAWSGRRLSGKLFF. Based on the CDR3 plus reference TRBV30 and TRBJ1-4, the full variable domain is SQTIHQWPATLVQPVGSPLSLECTVEGTSNPNLYWYRQAAGRGLQLLFYSVGIGQISSEVPQNLSASRPQDRQFILSSKKLLLSDSGFYLCAWSGRRLSGKLFFGSGTQLSVL.

The CDR3 sequence is CASSFGQGLDSEQYF. DNA of the CDR3: TGTGCCAGCAGCTTCGGACAGGGCCTCGACTCCGAGCAGTACTTC. The J gene is TRBJ2-5, the V gene TRBV6-5, with 8 bases identical to TRBD1. The J call may be wrong; the DNA end is better matched by TRBJ2-7. The CDR3 length is 15 residues. Germline V gene lookup returns CDR1 MNHEY and CDR2 SVGAGI.

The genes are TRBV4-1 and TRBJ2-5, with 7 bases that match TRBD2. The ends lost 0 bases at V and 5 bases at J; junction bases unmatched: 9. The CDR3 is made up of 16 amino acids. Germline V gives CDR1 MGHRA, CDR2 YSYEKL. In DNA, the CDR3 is TGCGCCAGCAGCCAAGAGTTTAGCGGGTCATGGGAGACCCAGTACTTC. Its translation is CASSQEFSGSWETQYF.

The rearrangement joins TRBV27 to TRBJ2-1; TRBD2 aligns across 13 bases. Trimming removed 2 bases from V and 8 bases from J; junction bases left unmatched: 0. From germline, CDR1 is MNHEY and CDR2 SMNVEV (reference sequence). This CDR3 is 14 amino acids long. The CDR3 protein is CASSLTSGGDEQFF. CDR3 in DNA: TGTGCCAGCAGTTTAACTAGCGGGGGGGATGAGCAGTTCTTC.

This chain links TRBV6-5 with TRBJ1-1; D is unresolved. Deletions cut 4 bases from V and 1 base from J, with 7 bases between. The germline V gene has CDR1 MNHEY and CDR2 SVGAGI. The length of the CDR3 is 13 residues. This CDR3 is CASSSGANTEAFF. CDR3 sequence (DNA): TGTGCCAGCAGTTCCGGAGCGAACACTGAAGCTTTCTTT.

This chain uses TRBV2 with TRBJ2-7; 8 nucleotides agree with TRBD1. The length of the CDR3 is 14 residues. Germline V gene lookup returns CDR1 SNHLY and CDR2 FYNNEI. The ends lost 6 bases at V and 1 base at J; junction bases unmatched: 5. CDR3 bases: TGTGCCAGCAGGATCGGGACAGGATCCTACGAGCAGTACTTC. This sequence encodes CASRIGTGSYEQYF.

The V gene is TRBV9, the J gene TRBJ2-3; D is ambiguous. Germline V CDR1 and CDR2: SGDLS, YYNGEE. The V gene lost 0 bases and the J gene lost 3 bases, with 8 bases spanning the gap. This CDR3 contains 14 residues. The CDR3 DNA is TGTGCCAGCAGCGTAGATGGCAGGACAGATACGCAGTATTTT. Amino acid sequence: CASSVDGRTDTQYF.

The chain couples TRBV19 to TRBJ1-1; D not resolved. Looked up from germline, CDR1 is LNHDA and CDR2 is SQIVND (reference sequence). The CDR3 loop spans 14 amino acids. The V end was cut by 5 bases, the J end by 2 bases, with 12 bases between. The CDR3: CASSLKTVNTEAFF. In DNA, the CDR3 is TGTGCCAGTAGTTTAAAAACAGTTAACACTGAAGCTTTCTTT.

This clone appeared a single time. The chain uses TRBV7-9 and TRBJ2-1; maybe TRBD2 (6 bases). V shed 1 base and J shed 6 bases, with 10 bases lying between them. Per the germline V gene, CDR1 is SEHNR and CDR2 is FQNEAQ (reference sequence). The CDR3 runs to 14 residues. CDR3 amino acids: CASSLGSSANEQFF. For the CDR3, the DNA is TGTGCCAGCAGCTTAGGATCTAGCGCCAATGAGCAGTTCTTC. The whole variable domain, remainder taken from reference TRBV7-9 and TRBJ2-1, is DTGVSQNPRHKITKRGQNVTFRCDPISEHNRLYWYRQTLGQGPEFLTYFQNEAQLEKSRLLSDRFSAERPKGSFSTLEIQRTEQGDSAMYLCASSLGSSANEQFFGPGTRLTVL.

DNA for the CDR3: TGTGCCAGCAGCTACAGGGCCAGCTTAAATGTGGAGACCCAGTACTTC. This sequence encodes CASSYRASLNVETQYF. The chain combines TRBV11-1 with TRBJ2-5; D is possibly TRBD1 (6 bases). Deletions cut 4 bases from V and 5 bases from J, with 20 bases between. This CDR3 comprises 16 residues. Germline assignment: CDR1 SGHAT and CDR2 FQDESV (reference sequence).

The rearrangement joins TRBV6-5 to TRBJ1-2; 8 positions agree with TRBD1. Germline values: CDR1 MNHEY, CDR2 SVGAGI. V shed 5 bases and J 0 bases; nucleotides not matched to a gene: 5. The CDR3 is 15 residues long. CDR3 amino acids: CASSRGTGSNYGYTF. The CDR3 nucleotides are TGTGCCAGCAGTCGAGGGACAGGCTCTAACTATGGCTACACCTTC.

The CDR3 loop reads CASSMGGPYEQYF. Here the CDR3 DNA reads TGTGCCAGTAGTATGGGGGGACCCTACGAGCAGTACTTC. V gene TRBV19 combines with J gene TRBJ2-7, with D maybe TRBD2 (6 bases). The germline V gene has CDR1 LNHDA and CDR2 SQIVND (reference sequence). The length of the CDR3 is 13 residues. Trimming took 3 bases from V and 2 from J, leaving 8 bases between them.

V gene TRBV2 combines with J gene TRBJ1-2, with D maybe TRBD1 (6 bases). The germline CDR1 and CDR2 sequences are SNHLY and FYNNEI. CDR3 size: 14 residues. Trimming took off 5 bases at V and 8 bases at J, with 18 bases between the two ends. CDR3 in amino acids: CASSPLGGAGGYTF. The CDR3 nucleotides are TGTGCCAGCAGTCCCCTTGGGGGGGCGGGGGGCTACACCTTC.

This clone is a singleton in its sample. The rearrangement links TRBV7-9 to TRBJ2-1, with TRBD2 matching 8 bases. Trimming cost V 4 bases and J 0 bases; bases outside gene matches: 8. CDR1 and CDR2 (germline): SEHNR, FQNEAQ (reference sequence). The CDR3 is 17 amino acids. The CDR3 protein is CASSSPIAGSSYNEQFF. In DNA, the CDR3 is TGTGCCAGCAGCTCCCCAATAGCGGGGAGCTCCTACAATGAGCAGTTCTTC.

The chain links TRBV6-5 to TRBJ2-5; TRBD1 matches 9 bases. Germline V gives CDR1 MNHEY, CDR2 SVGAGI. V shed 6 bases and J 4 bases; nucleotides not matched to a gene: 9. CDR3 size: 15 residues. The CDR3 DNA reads TGTGCCAGCAGACGATGGACAGGGGTTGGAGAGACCCAGTACTTC. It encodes CASRRWTGVGETQYF.

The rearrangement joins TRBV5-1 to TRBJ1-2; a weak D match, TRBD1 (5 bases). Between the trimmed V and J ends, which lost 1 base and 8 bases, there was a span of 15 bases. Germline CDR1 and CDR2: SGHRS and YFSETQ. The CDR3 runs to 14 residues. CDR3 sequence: CASSLITGPCGYTF. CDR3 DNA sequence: TGCGCCAGCAGCTTGATCACAGGCCCGTGCGGCTACACCTTC.